This note documents a single TCR beta chain sequence. Its antigen is not known. This sample was included in a study of shared clonotypes between healthy human individuals. Overall study results and limits: What naive subsets generally showed was a larger estimated richness than memory subsets showed.

CD45RO-negative cells were positively selected for CCR7, leaving out terminally differentiated effector memory CD45RA+ cells. Per the original methods: Filtering of immunoSEQ junctional sequences could not match full-length read filtering. The repertoire was sequenced with immunoSEQ multiplex PCR; TCRdb's copy has only in-frame clones and lacks some. V and J calls and clone size are given by that table; D and trimming were obtained from the DNA. This table has roughly 2.1 million clones, 93% appearing once. Looked up from germline, CDR1 is SGHKS and CDR2 is YYEKEE (reference sequence). The V end was cut by 0 bases, the J end by 1 base, with 5 bases between. The CDR3 runs to 15 residues.

V and J are TRBV5-5 and TRBJ2-6, with D possibly TRBD1 on 5 matching bases. This clonotype was obtained from a man younger than 35 in good health. Some clones in this sample may be carry-over from other donors' samples. Sequenced material: naive CD8+ T cells from PBMCs. The CDR3 sequence: CASSLEGSGANVLTF. For the CDR3, the DNA is TGTGCCAGCAGCTTGGAGGGGTCTGGGGCCAACGTCCTGACTTTC.